The 17 T cell receptor beta chains presented below share a single source sample, sequenced in a study of cytomegalovirus exposure and HLA in healthy donors. Vbeta (60) and Jbeta (13) primers were used in the PCR. Some clones are missing from TCRdb's copy, which holds only in-frame ones; the method was immunoSEQ multiplex PCR. The table shows some 120,000 clones, with about 76% occurring only once. Sequencing used PBMCs. Receptors were obtained from a man in his forties in good health and CMV-seropositive.

The rearrangement uses TRBV2 and TRBJ2-4; D is perhaps TRBD2 (7 bases). CDR3 length: 14 amino acids. The germline V gene has CDR1 SNHLY and CDR2 FYNNEI. Trimming took off 0 bases at V and 9 bases at J, with 12 bases between the two ends. The CDR3 protein is CASSEAGGQVIQYF. The DNA of the CDR3 is TGTGCCAGCAGTGAAGCGGGGGGGCAAGTCATTCAGTACTTC.

The V call is TRBV5-6, the J call TRBJ2-1, with D possibly being TRBD1 (8 bases). Germline CDR1 reads SGHDT; CDR2 reads YYEEEE. V lost 0 bases, J lost 6 bases, and 13 bases lay in between. This CDR3 is built from 15 residues. Here the CDR3 DNA reads TGTGCCAGCAGCTTGGTGGACAGGGAGGGCAATGAGCAGTTCTTC. This translates into CASSLVDREGNEQFF.

The CDR3 coding sequence is TGTGCCAGCAGCTCACAGGGGAGCTCCTACAATGAGCAGTTCTTC. This sequence encodes CASSSQGSSYNEQFF. V and J are TRBV5-4 and TRBJ2-1, with 7 nucleotides matching TRBD1. CDR3 size: 15 residues. The germline V gene has CDR1 SGHNT and CDR2 YYREEE (reference sequence). Trimming took 3 bases from V and 0 from J; bases not matched to a gene: 3.

This chain uses TRBV2 with TRBJ1-6; TRBD1 matches 10 bases. The CDR3 has 14 amino acids. CDR1 and CDR2 (germline): SNHLY, FYNNEI. The J segment lost 9 bases and the V segment lost 1 base, leaving 0 bases of the junction unmatched. The CDR3 DNA reads TGTGCCAGCAGTGAAGGGACAGGGGGTTCACCCCTCCACTTT. Encoded protein: CASSEGTGGSPLHF.

The V call is TRBV7-9, the J call TRBJ1-4; D ambiguous. The germline V and J ends were trimmed by 7 bases and 1 base, with 10 bases remaining between them. The CDR3 length is 14 residues. Germline CDR1 and CDR2: SEHNR and FQNEAQ (reference sequence). CDR3 protein: CASTTPGTNEKLFF. In nucleotides, the CDR3 is TGTGCCAGCACCACCCCGGGAACTAATGAAAAACTGTTTTTT.

This chain joins TRBV11-2 and TRBJ2-5; perhaps TRBD2 as D (5 bases). Germline V gene sequence: CDR1 SGHAT, CDR2 FQNNGV. The V end lost 4 bases, the J end lost 5 bases, and 8 bases lay between the germline ends. The CDR3 length is 12 residues. CDR3 protein: CASSWTGETQYF. The CDR3 nucleotides are TGTGCCAGCAGCTGGACTGGGGAGACCCAGTACTTC.

The V gene is TRBV25-1, the J gene TRBJ1-3; 8 positions agree with TRBD1. The CDR3 loop spans 15 amino acids. CDR1 is MGHDK, CDR2 SYGVNS, per germline. V lost 6 bases, J lost 0 bases, and 4 bases stayed unmatched. This CDR3 reads CASSSGQGSGNTIYF. The DNA for the CDR3 is TGTGCCAGCAGCTCCGGACAGGGCTCTGGAAACACCATATATTTT.

The CDR3 bases are TGCGCCAGCAGGCCCCGGAGCGAGCAGTACTTC. It codes for CASRPRSEQYF. The V call is TRBV5-1, the J call TRBJ2-7; D is ambiguous. The CDR3 runs 11 residues. CDR1 and CDR2 (germline): SGHRS, YFSETQ. V shed 5 bases and J shed 6 bases, with 9 bases lying between them.

This chain uses TRBV11-2 with TRBJ1-4; 11 bases align to TRBD1. Germline V lookup: CDR1 SGHAT, CDR2 FQNNGV. There are 17 residues in the CDR3. After removal of 5 bases from V and 8 bases from J, the junction contained 13 bases not matched to a gene. In DNA, the CDR3 is TGTGCCAGCAGCATAGGGACAGGGGGGAGCGGAAACGAAAAACTGTTTTTT. Its translation: CASSIGTGGSGNEKLFF.

This sequence joins TRBV5-1 and TRBJ2-3, with 8 bases aligning to TRBD1. The CDR3 totals 16 residues. The trim removed 7 bases at V and 3 bases at J, leaving 13 bases unmatched. Germline V CDR1 and CDR2: SGHRS, YFSETQ. The CDR3: CASSLRDRGWTDTQYF. The CDR3 DNA follows: TGCGCCAGCTCCTTGCGAGACAGGGGATGGACAGATACGCAGTATTTT.

The V gene is TRBV28, the J gene TRBJ2-7; 7 bases are shared with TRBD1. Trimming cost V 6 bases and J 4 bases; bases outside gene matches: 9. The CDR3 has 14 amino acids. Germline CDR1 reads MDHEN; CDR2 reads SYDVKM. The CDR3 sequence is CASRKTTGPYEQYF. The CDR3 region has the DNA TGTGCCAGCAGGAAAACGACAGGGCCGTACGAGCAGTACTTC.

This clone occurred once. V gene TRBV2 combines with J gene TRBJ2-5; maybe TRBD1 (6 bases). V lost 4 bases and J lost 0, with 6 bases in between. This CDR3 comprises 13 residues. The V gene's germline CDR1 is SNHLY and CDR2 FYNNEI. CDR3 nucleotides: TGTGCCAGCAGTGGGGACAACCAAGAGACCCAGTACTTC. Translated, it gives CASSGDNQETQYF.

The gene calls are TRBV19 and TRBJ2-4; TRBD1 matches at 10 bases. The CDR3 consists of 18 residues. From germline, CDR1 is LNHDA and CDR2 SQIVND (reference sequence). The ends lost 3 bases at V and 0 bases at J; junction bases unmatched: 8. Here the CDR3 reads CASSMGTGALLAKNIQYF. CDR3 DNA sequence: TGTGCCAGTAGTATGGGGACAGGGGCACTCTTAGCCAAAAACATTCAGTACTTC.

The rearrangement links TRBV28 to TRBJ2-2, with 8 nucleotides matching TRBD1. The CDR3 loop spans 14 amino acids. The germline gives CDR1 MDHEN, CDR2 SYDVKM. Trimming removed 6 bases from V and 4 bases from J; junction bases left unmatched: 4. Here the CDR3 DNA reads TGTGCCAGCAGACGACAGGGGACCACCGGGGAGCTGTTTTTT. Amino acids: CASRRQGTTGELFF.

The chain uses TRBV5-1 and TRBJ1-5; 7 bases are a match to TRBD1. V lost 4 bases and J lost 5; bases outside the gene matches: 6. The CDR3 consists of 14 residues. Germline V gives CDR1 SGHRS, CDR2 YFSETQ. DNA of the CDR3: TGCGCCAGCAGCCCTGGGACAGAACATCAGCCCCAGCATTTT. It is translated as CASSPGTEHQPQHF.

This clone came up once. The chain is built from TRBV18 and TRBJ2-7; 7 bases match TRBD1. The germline V gene encodes CDR1 KGHSH and CDR2 LQKENI. This CDR3 has 14 amino acids. V dropped 3 bases and J dropped 6; count of bases not matched to a gene: 8. The CDR3 coding sequence is TGTGCCAGCTCACCGGGACAGTCGTCCGGCGAGCAGTACTTC. This translates into CASSPGQSSGEQYF.

In the case of this clone: Distinct nucleotide sequences in the sample also encode this CDR3. This rearrangement joins TRBV18 to TRBJ1-5; D remains ambiguous. The CDR3 is 12 residues long. Trimming took 4 bases from V and 3 from J, leaving 4 bases between them. Germline lookup yields CDR1 KGHSH and CDR2 LQKENI. The CDR3 protein is CASSRPNQPQHF. The CDR3 DNA sequence: TGTGCCAGCTCACGGCCCAATCAGCCCCAGCATTTT. Filled out from reference TRBV18 and TRBJ1-5, the complete variable domain reads NAGVMQNPRHLVRRRGQEARLRCSPMKGHSHVYWYRQLPEEGLKFMVYLQKENIIDESGMPKERFSAEFPKEGPSILRIQQVVRGDSAAYFCASSRPNQPQHFGDGTRLSIL.